What follows are 12 T cell receptor beta chains derived from one specimen sequenced in a study of blood T cell repertoires in COVID-19. Clones were read by immunoSEQ multiplex PCR, and TCRdb kept only the in-frame ones, dropping some. In the table there are about 200,000 clones, approximately 83% of which are singletons. Sequencing was performed on peripheral blood. These receptors all stem from a human donor with active or convalescent COVID-19. The donor label of this sample is uncertain.

This rearrangement joins TRBV7-2 to TRBJ1-5; the match to TRBD1 covers 8 bases. J lost 5 bases, V lost 9 bases, and 3 bases had no gene match. This CDR3 spans 12 amino acids. CDR1 is SGHTA and CDR2 is FQGNSA in the germline V gene. CDR3 residues: CASQGAHQPQHF. CDR3 nucleotides: TGTGCCAGTCAGGGGGCGCATCAGCCCCAGCATTTT.

This sequence joins TRBV13 and TRBJ2-1; D remains ambiguous. The germline CDR1 and CDR2 sequences are PRHDT and FYEKMQ (reference sequence). Deletions cut 2 bases from V and 2 bases from J, with 13 bases between. The CDR3 runs 16 residues. The CDR3 loop reads CASSLLTGTTYNEQFF. For the CDR3, the DNA is TGTGCCAGCAGCTTACTCACTGGCACTACCTACAATGAGCAGTTCTTC.

The rearrangement joins TRBV5-1 to TRBJ1-1; 8 bases align to TRBD1. Germline V gene data show CDR1 as SGHRS and CDR2 as YFSETQ. V was pared by 4 bases and J by 1 base, with 6 bases of the junction left unmatched. The CDR3 is 15 amino acids. CDR3 nucleotides: TGCGCCAGCAGCCCGGGGACAGGTGCGAACACTGAAGCTTTCTTT. Translation: CASSPGTGANTEAFF.

The CDR3 protein is CASSQASDRPLHF. CDR3 DNA sequence: TGCGCCAGCAGCCAAGCAAGCGACCGACCCCTCCACTTT. The chain is built from TRBV4-3 and TRBJ1-6; D ambiguous. The CDR3 is 13 amino acids. Germline V CDR1 and CDR2: LGHNA, YSLEER. Trimming pared 1 base from V and 12 bases from J, leaving 10 bases between.

V gene TRBV30 combines with J gene TRBJ2-4; TRBD2 matches 9 bases. CDR3 length: 14 amino acids. J was trimmed by 6 bases and V by 1 base; bases with no gene match: 4. Germline CDR1 GTSNPN, CDR2 SVGIG (reference sequence). The CDR3 DNA sequence: TGTGCCTGGAGTGGGAGCGGGAGGCGAAACATTCAGTACTTC. This codes for CAWSGSGRRNIQYF.

The rearrangement links TRBV5-1 to TRBJ2-2; D is undetermined. CDR1 is SGHRS, CDR2 YFSETQ, per germline. This CDR3 comprises 13 residues. V lost 2 bases to trimming and J lost 5 bases, with 7 bases between them. CDR3 sequence reads: CASSFLTTGELFF. Here the CDR3 DNA reads TGCGCCAGCAGCTTTTTGACAACCGGGGAGCTGTTTTTT.

This clone occurred once. The chain recombines TRBV11-3 with TRBJ2-3, with 9 bases aligning to TRBD2. The CDR3 totals 15 residues. J gave up 1 base and V 5 bases, and 4 bases lay outside the gene matches. Germline lookup yields CDR1 SGHNT and CDR2 YENEEA. The CDR3 spells CASSPRTSGTDTQYF. The CDR3 DNA is TGTGCCAGCAGCCCTCGGACTAGCGGCACAGATACGCAGTATTTT.

The chain couples TRBV3-1 (or the pseudogene TRBV3-2) to TRBJ2-1; D might be TRBD2 (6 bases). Germline assignment: CDR1 LGHDT and CDR2 YNNKEL (reference sequence). V was pared by 0 bases and J by 7 bases, with 13 bases between. The CDR3 extends over 15 amino acids. CDR3 in amino acids: CASSQEAGLFNEQFF. CDR3 coding DNA: TGTGCCAGCAGCCAAGAGGCCGGACTATTTAATGAGCAGTTCTTC.

The chain couples TRBV6-5 to TRBJ2-2; D is possibly TRBD2 (5 bases). Trimming removed 2 bases from V and 5 bases from J, with 12 bases in between. This CDR3 has 15 amino acids. Germline V gene data show CDR1 as MNHEY and CDR2 as SVGAGI. Here the CDR3 DNA reads TGTGCCAGCAGTTACGAGAAGCGGCCTACCGGGGAGCTGTTTTTT. Protein product: CASSYEKRPTGELFF.

The CDR3, as DNA: TGTGCCAGCAGCTCACTTAACAGGGGGCATCAGCCCCAGCATTTT. Residues: CASSSLNRGHQPQHF. The chain employs TRBV5-6 and TRBJ1-5, with 9 bases lining up with TRBD1. This CDR3 spans 15 amino acids. CDR1 is SGHDT, CDR2 YYEEEE, per germline. V was pared by 3 bases and J by 5 bases, with 6 bases of the junction left unmatched.

The rearrangement joins TRBV2 to TRBJ2-7; 7 nucleotides align to TRBD1. CDR1 SNHLY and CDR2 FYNNEI come from the germline V gene. V lost 5 bases, J lost 0 bases, and 7 bases stayed unmatched. This CDR3 is built from 15 residues. The CDR3 DNA follows: TGTGCCAGCAGTTCCGACAGGGATGTCTCCTACGAGCAGTACTTC. It is translated as CASSSDRDVSYEQYF.

This chain links TRBV27 with TRBJ2-3, with 8 bases matching TRBD2. Germline CDR1 is MNHEY and CDR2 is SMNVEV (reference sequence). CDR3 size: 16 residues. The V segment lost 5 bases and the J segment 1 base; nucleotides outside the gene matches: 8. In nucleotides, the CDR3 is TGTGCCAGCAGTGGGACTAGAGCCAGTGGCACAGATACGCAGTATTTT. Encoded protein: CASSGTRASGTDTQYF.